This passage covers 32 T cell receptor beta chains from one sample sequenced in a study of T cells in Graves' hyperthyroidism and ophthalmopathy. What was amplified from RNA transcripts were TCR beta CDR3 regions. During a first-round RT-PCR of the TCR CDR3, the HTBI primer set was used. TCRdb processed the multiplex PCR reads anew with MiXCR; each CDR3 protein has one entry. The repertoire includes 390,000 or so distinct CDR3 sequences, 14% to 15% of them detected once, and about 13% sits in the top ten. The sequencing sample was made of blood. Every receptor here comes from a man aged 18 to 29 with Graves' ophthalmopathy.

This clonotype was picked up many times. The rearrangement joins TRBV13 to TRBJ1-5; D remains unclear. Germline CDR1 is PRHDT and CDR2 is FYEKMQ (reference sequence). This CDR3 is built from 15 residues. The ends were cut back, 5 bases at V and 6 bases at J, with 17 bases in the middle. CDR3 sequence: CASSLQRAWGQPQHF. The CDR3 bases are TGTGCCAGCAGCCTACAGCGCGCGTGGGGTCAGCCCCAGCATTTT.

The CDR3 bases are TGTGCCAGTAGTATTGGAGGGTTCGGGAATGAGCAGTTCTTC. This codes for CASSIGGFGNEQFF. The chain employs TRBV19 and TRBJ2-1, with D perhaps matching TRBD2 (6 bases). Germline V gene sequence: CDR1 LNHDA, CDR2 SQIVND (reference sequence). CDR3 length: 14 residues. V shed 3 bases and J shed 7 bases, with 13 bases lying between them.

The chain joins TRBV19 to TRBJ1-2, with a weak D call TRBD1 (6 bases). Germline values: CDR1 LNHDA, CDR2 SQIVND (reference sequence). The CDR3 is 12 residues long. V shed 6 bases and J shed 5 bases, with 10 bases lying between them. The DNA for the CDR3 is TGTGCCAGTAGGTCGGGGGCGTATGGCTACACCTTC. Its protein is CASRSGAYGYTF. The full variable domain, rest sourced from reference TRBV19 and TRBJ1-2, is DGGITQSPKYLFRKEGQNVTLSCEQNLNHDAMYWYRQDPGQGLRLIYYSQIVNDFQKGDIAEGYSVSREKKESFPLTVTSAQKNPTAFYLCASRSGAYGYTFGSGTRLTVV.

This clonotype was detected only a few times. The chain joins TRBV19 to TRBJ1-1; 7 bases are a match to TRBD1. The CDR3 loop spans 15 amino acids. V gave up 4 bases and J gave up 6 bases; unmatched junction bases: 11. CDR1 is LNHDA and CDR2 is SQIVND in the germline V gene (reference sequence). The DNA for the CDR3 is TGTGCCAGTAGTAATTGGGTACAGGGGAATCCTGAAGCTTTCTTT. It specifies CASSNWVQGNPEAFF. The full variable domain, completed using reference TRBV19 and TRBJ1-1, is DGGITQSPKYLFRKEGQNVTLSCEQNLNHDAMYWYRQDPGQGLRLIYYSQIVNDFQKGDIAEGYSVSREKKESFPLTVTSAQKNPTAFYLCASSNWVQGNPEAFFGQGTRLTVV.

The genes are TRBV9 and TRBJ2-5, with a weak D call TRBD1 (6 bases). With 3 bases removed from V and 5 bases from J, the gap between germline ends came to 17 bases. The CDR3 runs 15 residues. CDR1 is SGDLS and CDR2 is YYNGEE in the germline V gene. As DNA, the CDR3 is TGTGCCAGCAGCGGGGTACAGGGTTCGGGGGAGACCCAGTACTTC. Translating gives CASSGVQGSGETQYF.

The sample holds a few counts of this clonotype. The V gene is TRBV12-3 or TRBV12-4, the J gene TRBJ1-6, with 7 bases identical to TRBD1. This CDR3 region has 15 residues. The V and J ends lost 1 base and 6 bases, in that order; junction bases with no gene match: 3. In DNA form, the CDR3 reads TGTGCCAGCAGTTTAGAGGGACAGCCTAATTCACCCCTCCACTTT. It is translated as CASSLEGQPNSPLHF.

This clonotype was observed many times. This sequence joins TRBV20-1 and TRBJ1-1; 7 bases agree with TRBD1. After removal of 5 bases from V and 5 bases from J, the junction contained 8 bases not matched to a gene. Germline CDR1 reads DFQATT; CDR2 reads SNEGSKA (reference sequence). The CDR3 totals 13 residues. The CDR3, as DNA: TGCAGTGCTGTAGCAGGGGGTTGGACTGAAGCTTTCTTT. This sequence encodes CSAVAGGWTEAFF.

Ten or more counts support this clonotype. V usage is TRBV6-1 and J usage is TRBJ1-5, with D perhaps matching TRBD1 (6 bases). V was trimmed by 1 base and J by 4 bases, leaving 14 bases between them. Germline lookup yields CDR1 MNHNS and CDR2 SASEGT. This CDR3 region has 16 residues. The chain's CDR3 is CASSEDRTEVNQPQHF. The CDR3 coding sequence is TGTGCCAGCAGTGAAGATCGGACAGAGGTTAATCAGCCCCAGCATTTT.

Regarding this clonotype: One base away lies a much larger clone, so this may be a sequencing read error. The CDR3 sequence: CASIIQGTSSYNEQFF. The CDR3 DNA is TGTGCCAGCATTATACAGGGGACGAGCTCCTACAATGAGCAGTTCTTC. This sequence joins TRBV6-9 and TRBJ2-1; TRBD1 aligns across 7 bases. CDR1 is MNHGY and CDR2 is SVAAGI in the germline V gene. Trimming took 7 bases from V and 0 from J; bases not matched to a gene: 9. The CDR3 sequence is 16 residues long.

The chain recombines TRBV6-1 with TRBJ1-1, with D possibly TRBD1 on 6 matching bases. This CDR3 region has 16 residues. The V end was cut by 4 bases, the J end by 0 bases, with 15 bases between. Germline V gives CDR1 MNHNS, CDR2 SASEGT. The DNA for the CDR3 is TGTGCCAGCAGTGGAGGGGGGGGGGCTATGAACACTGAAGCTTTCTTT. Translated: CASSGGGGAMNTEAFF.

This clonotype was seen only a few times. The chain carries TRBV4-2 and TRBJ2-1; 9 bases are a match to TRBD2. V was clipped by 2 bases and J by 8 bases; unmatched bases: 7. This CDR3 contains 15 residues. Germline values: CDR1 LGHNA, CDR2 YNFKEQ. The CDR3: CASSQLGLAGDEQFF. The CDR3 DNA reads TGTGCCAGCAGCCAACTAGGATTAGCGGGAGATGAGCAGTTCTTC.

The rearrangement links TRBV19 to TRBJ1-1; 8 bases fit TRBD1. CDR1 is LNHDA and CDR2 is SQIVND in the germline V gene (reference sequence). V lost 9 bases and J lost 6; bases outside the gene matches: 9. CDR3 size: 13 residues. DNA of the CDR3: TGTGCCAGCAGTTTGGACAGGGTCGCTGAAGCTTTCTTT. Protein: CASSLDRVAEAFF. Supplemented by reference TRBV19 and TRBJ1-1, the full variable domain reads DGGITQSPKYLFRKEGQNVTLSCEQNLNHDAMYWYRQDPGQGLRLIYYSQIVNDFQKGDIAEGYSVSREKKESFPLTVTSAQKNPTAFYLCASSLDRVAEAFFGQGTRLTVV.

As for this clonotype: With a much larger clone just one base away, this may be a read error. The missing conserved phenylalanine or tryptophan at the end of this CDR3 makes a read error likely. The V gene is TRBV5-1, the J gene TRBJ2-1, with D possibly matching TRBD1 (5 bases). Per germline, CDR1 SGHRS and CDR2 YFSETQ. The CDR3 consists of 15 residues. Trimming stripped 0 bases from V and 1 base from J, with 8 bases between. CDR3 sequence reads: CASSLAKGSYNEQFL. The CDR3 nucleotides read TGCGCCAGCAGCTTGGCCAAGGGGTCCTACAATGAGCAGTTCCTC.

This clonotype was counted at least ten times. This sequence joins TRBV29-1 and TRBJ2-1; no clear D. Looked up from germline, CDR1 is SQVTM and CDR2 is ANQGSEA. Trimming removed 4 bases at V and 6 bases at J, with 13 bases between. The CDR3 runs to 13 residues. CDR3 bases: TGCAGCGTTGGGCAGGTCCTCAGCAATGAGCAGTTCTTC. The encoded protein is CSVGQVLSNEQFF.

As concerns this clonotype: With a much larger clone just one base away, this may be a read error. This chain links TRBV28 with TRBJ2-7; D unclear. Germline V lookup: CDR1 MDHEN, CDR2 SYDVKM. This CDR3 is 11 amino acids long. The CDR3 loop reads CVSSTLYEQYF. DNA of the CDR3: TGTGTCAGCAGTACCCTCTACGAGCAGTACTTC.

In this sample, this clonotype turned up many times. The chain has TRBV7-3 and TRBJ2-3, with 7 bases fitting TRBD2. This CDR3 contains 15 residues. CDR1 SGHTA and CDR2 FQGTGA come from the germline V gene. V was pared by 1 base and J by 1 base, with 2 bases of the junction left unmatched. The CDR3 sequence: CASSLSGSGTDTQYF. In DNA, the CDR3 is TGTGCCAGCAGCTTAAGCGGGAGCGGCACAGATACGCAGTATTTT.

The chain carries TRBV10-1 and TRBJ2-7; D uncertain. V lost 3 bases and J lost 5, with 5 bases in between. CDR1 is WNHNN, CDR2 SYGVQD, per germline (reference sequence). This CDR3 comprises 11 residues. The CDR3: CASSDEDEQYF. The DNA of the CDR3 is TGCGCCAGCAGTGACGAAGACGAGCAGTACTTC.

The sample holds many counts of this clonotype. The V and J genes are TRBV7-8 and TRBJ1-5; TRBD1 might be the D (6 bases). The V gene's germline CDR1 is SGHVS and CDR2 FQNEAQ. Deletions cut 5 bases from V and 7 bases from J, with 21 bases between. The CDR3 spans 16 residues. CDR3 residues: CASSPRGTGYNQPQHF. For the CDR3, the DNA is TGTGCCAGCAGCCCAAGGGGTACAGGGTATAACCAGCCCCAGCATTTT.

This clonotype was recorded many times. V gene TRBV6-5 combines with J gene TRBJ2-5, with no clear D. CDR3 length: 15 amino acids. V was clipped by 0 bases and J by 7 bases, with 15 bases between them. CDR1 is MNHEY and CDR2 is SVGAGI in the germline V gene. In nucleotides, the CDR3 is TGTGCCAGCAGTTACTCGAATGATGGACGACGGACCCAGTACTTC. Translated: CASSYSNDGRRTQYF.

There are many counts of this clonotype. The chain combines TRBV6-1 with TRBJ2-7, with 10 positions matching TRBD2. There are 16 residues in the CDR3. Germline CDR1 and CDR2: MNHNS and SASEGT. V dropped 5 bases and J dropped 2; count of bases not matched to a gene: 9. The chain's CDR3 is CASSSLTSGRPYEQYF. The CDR3 DNA is TGTGCCAGCAGTTCCCTGACTAGCGGGCGGCCCTACGAGCAGTACTTC.

At least ten counts were recorded for this clonotype. The chain has TRBV3-1 and TRBJ1-2; D not resolved. Trimming removed 0 bases from V and 3 bases from J, with 11 bases in between. CDR1 and CDR2 from the germline V gene are LGHDT and YNNKEL (reference sequence). The CDR3 runs to 15 residues. The CDR3 sequence: CASSQDIAADYGYTF. CDR3 sequence (DNA): TGTGCCAGCAGCCAAGATATAGCCGCGGACTATGGCTACACCTTC.

A note on this clonotype: A much larger clone differs from this one at a single base, so this may be a read error. The rearrangement links TRBV27 to TRBJ1-6; tentative D call: TRBD1 (5 bases). V gave up 1 base and J gave up 9 bases, with 13 bases separating them. Germline lookup yields CDR1 MNHEY and CDR2 SMNVEV (reference sequence). This CDR3 spans 15 amino acids. CDR3 sequence: CASSLFQGSSSPLHF. CDR3 bases: TGTGCCAGCAGTTTATTTCAGGGTTCCAGTTCACCCCTCCACTTT.

This clonotype has just a few counts. The gene calls are TRBV20-1 and TRBJ1-2, with 7 bases lining up with TRBD1. Germline CDR1 is DFQATT and CDR2 is SNEGSKA (reference sequence). The CDR3 runs 12 residues. V trimming: 6 bases; J trimming: 4 bases; junction bases outside the gene matches: 5. CDR3 DNA: TGCAGTGCCACAGACAGGGTCTATGGCTACACCTTC. Translated: CSATDRVYGYTF.

This clonotype occurred a few times. This chain joins TRBV6-1 and TRBJ2-1, with 7 bases that match TRBD2. The CDR3 loop spans 15 amino acids. The germline V gene has CDR1 MNHNS and CDR2 SASEGT. The J segment lost 8 bases and the V segment lost 5 bases, leaving 12 bases of the junction unmatched. The CDR3 bases are TGTGCCAGCAGTTTGATATCGGGGAGGGCCCATGAGCAGTTCTTC. Its protein is CASSLISGRAHEQFF.

This clonotype showed up many times. The J gene is TRBJ2-3, the V gene TRBV5-1; the D gene is possibly TRBD1 (5 bases). This CDR3 spans 18 amino acids. Germline-derived CDR1 and CDR2 are SGHRS and YFSETQ. Trimming removed 0 bases from V and 0 bases from J, with 17 bases in between. In DNA, the CDR3 is TGCGCCAGCAGCTTGGGATACAGGCCCCTACTAAGCACAGATACGCAGTATTTT. It yields the protein CASSLGYRPLLSTDTQYF.

This clonotype was counted ten times or more. The V call is TRBV13, the J call TRBJ1-1, with 8 nucleotides matching TRBD1. CDR1 is PRHDT and CDR2 is FYEKMQ in the germline V gene (reference sequence). V shed 4 bases and J 5 bases; nucleotides not matched to a gene: 9. There are 15 residues in the CDR3. The CDR3 bases are TGTGCCAGCAGCTCCCCGACAGGGGTGGGGACTGAAGCTTTCTTT. Translated: CASSSPTGVGTEAFF.

This clonotype was observed at least ten times. The chain combines TRBV10-2 with TRBJ2-7; 11 nucleotides line up with TRBD2. Looked up from germline, CDR1 is WSHSY and CDR2 is SAAADI. V lost 10 bases and J lost 3; bases outside the gene matches: 5. This CDR3 has 13 amino acids. Written as DNA, the CDR3 is TGCGCCACCCGACTAGCGGGGAACTACGAGCAGTACTTC. Residues: CATRLAGNYEQYF.

The rearrangement joins TRBV20-1 to TRBJ2-2, with D uncertain. This CDR3 comprises 13 residues. The germline CDR1 and CDR2 sequences are DFQATT and SNEGSKA (reference sequence). V shed 2 bases and J shed 4 bases, with 8 bases lying between them. The CDR3 region has the DNA TGCAGTGCTAGAAAAGTGGCCACCGGGGAGCTGTTTTTT. Translation: CSARKVATGELFF.

This clonotype was seen repeatedly, ten times or more. V and J are TRBV6-1 and TRBJ2-3; tentative D call: TRBD1 (7 bases). Germline assignment: CDR1 MNHNS and CDR2 SASEGT. The CDR3 totals 13 residues. With 4 bases removed from V and 9 bases from J, the gap between germline ends came to 14 bases. DNA for the CDR3: TGTGCCAGCAGTGCCACTCAGGGGGGCACGCAGTATTTT. It codes for CASSATQGGTQYF.

The sample holds many counts of this clonotype. The rearrangement joins TRBV3-1 to TRBJ2-5; TRBD1 aligns across 8 bases. CDR1 and CDR2 (germline): LGHDT, YNNKEL (reference sequence). The junction had 11 bases not matched to a gene; V was cut back by 4 bases and J by 10 bases. This CDR3 is built from 14 residues. For the CDR3, the DNA is TGTGCCAGCAGCCCGCGGACAGGGAAGAGTGACCAGTACTTC. Translation gives CASSPRTGKSDQYF.

This clonotype was seen a handful of times. The chain employs TRBV12-3 or TRBV12-4 and TRBJ1-6; the D is unclear. The CDR3 extends over 13 amino acids. Trimming removed 8 bases from V and 1 base from J, with 6 bases in between. CDR3 in DNA: TGTGCCAGCGGCGGATCCTATAATTCACCCCTCCACTTT. Translating gives CASGGSYNSPLHF.

Of note for this clonotype: A much bigger clone sits one base away, suggesting this may be a read error. This sequence joins TRBV11-3 and TRBJ1-2; D remains unclear. Germline CDR1 reads SGHNT; CDR2 reads YENEEA. V gave up 6 bases and J gave up 6 bases, with 14 bases separating them. The CDR3 has 13 amino acids. CDR3 in amino acids: CASSSDTAHGYTF. CDR3 DNA: TGTGCCAGCAGTTCCGACACCGCCCATGGCTACACCTTC. Variable domain in full (rest from reference TRBV11-3 and TRBJ1-2): EAGVVQSPRYKIIEKKQPVAFWCNPISGHNTLYWYLQNLGQGPELLIRYENEEAVDDSQLPKDRFSAERLKGVDSTLKIQPAELGDSAVYLCASSSDTAHGYTFGSGTRLTVV.